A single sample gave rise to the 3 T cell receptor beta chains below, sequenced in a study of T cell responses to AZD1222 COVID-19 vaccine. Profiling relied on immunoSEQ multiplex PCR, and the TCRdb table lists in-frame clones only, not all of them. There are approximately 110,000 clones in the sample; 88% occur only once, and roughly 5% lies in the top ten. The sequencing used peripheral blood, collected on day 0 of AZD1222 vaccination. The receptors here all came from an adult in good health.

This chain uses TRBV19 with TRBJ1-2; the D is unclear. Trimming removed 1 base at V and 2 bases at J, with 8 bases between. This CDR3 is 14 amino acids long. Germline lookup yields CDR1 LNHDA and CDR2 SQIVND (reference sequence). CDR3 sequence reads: CASSIGPVNYGYTF. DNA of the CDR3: TGTGCCAGTAGTATAGGTCCAGTCAACTATGGCTACACCTTC.

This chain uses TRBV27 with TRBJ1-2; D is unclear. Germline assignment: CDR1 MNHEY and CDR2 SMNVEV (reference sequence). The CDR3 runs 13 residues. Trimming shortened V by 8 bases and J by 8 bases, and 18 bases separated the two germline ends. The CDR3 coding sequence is TGTGCCAGCGCACCCGGTGGAGGGTGGGGCTACACCTTC. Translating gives CASAPGGGWGYTF.

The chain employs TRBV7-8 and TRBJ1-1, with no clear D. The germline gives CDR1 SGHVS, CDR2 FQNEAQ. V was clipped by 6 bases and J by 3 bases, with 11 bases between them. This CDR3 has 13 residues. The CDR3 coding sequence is TGTGCCAGCAGTCCGGAGATGGACACTGAAGCTTTCTTT. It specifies CASSPEMDTEAFF. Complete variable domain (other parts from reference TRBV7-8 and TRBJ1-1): GAGVSQSPRYKVAKRGQDVALRCDPISGHVSLFWYQQALGQGPEFLTYFQNEAQLDKSGLPSDRFFAERPEGSVSTLKIQRTQQEDSAVYLCASSPEMDTEAFFGQGTRLTVV.